This T cell receptor beta chain was sequenced for a study of response to subunit inactivated influenza vaccine. General study points: Authors proposed each seasonal influenza vaccination draws in few new T cells.

MiXCR, run by TCRdb on the RT-PCR reads, gives a single entry per CDR3 protein. The sample records a few hundred thousand distinct CDR3 sequences, 7.2% being singletons. The V and J ends lost 3 bases and 11 bases respectively, with 13 bases between them. Looked up from germline, CDR1 is SNHLY and CDR2 is FYNNEI. CDR3 length: 13 residues. Comments on this clonotype: Its antigen is undetermined.

The specimen comprised PBMCs from blood, sampled approximately 25 months after vaccination. This clonotype was sampled from a man between 50 and 69 years old who received an inactivated influenza vaccine. This chain joins TRBV2 and TRBJ1-4; D may be TRBD1 (6 bases). This CDR3 reads CASSDTGRQKLFF. The CDR3 nucleotides are TGTGCCAGCAGTGACACAGGGAGACAGAAACTGTTTTTT.